These T cell receptor beta chains were read from a single sample in a study of CD8 T cells in ankylosing spondylitis. TCRdb independently ran MiXCR on the 5' RACE reads; one entry per CDR3 protein. The table has 500,000 to 650,000 distinct CDR3 sequences, roughly 5.3% seen once. What was sequenced was blood, either unsorted or a sorted T cell fraction (not recorded which). All receptors derive from a male donor with ankylosing spondylitis. The CDR3 runs from the conserved cysteine through the conserved F or W. The order of the fields is CDR3 DNA, CDR3 protein, V gene, D gene, J gene, clone size. D genes are given only for firm matches. Only part of the rows carry a size: once, few, many, or a class if the clone is expanded.

cdr3_nt: TGCGCCAGCAGCCAAACGGACTCCCGGAAGCAGTTCTTC
cdr3_aa: CASSQTDSRKQFF
v_call: TRBV4-3
d_call: -
j_call: TRBJ2-1
clone_size: many

cdr3_nt: TGCAGCGCCCAACAACTAGCGGGGAGCACAGATACGCAGTATTTT
cdr3_aa: CSAQQLAGSTDTQYF
v_call: TRBV29-1
d_call: TRBD2
j_call: TRBJ2-3
clone_size: many

cdr3_nt: TGCAGCGTTGAGGTATGGGGAAGCTCCTACGAGCAGTACTTC
cdr3_aa: CSVEVWGSSYEQYF
v_call: TRBV29-1
d_call: -
j_call: TRBJ2-7
clone_size: many

cdr3_nt: TGTGCCAGCAGCTCTCTCAATTACGAGCAGTACTTC
cdr3_aa: CASSSLNYEQYF
v_call: TRBV7-9
d_call: -
j_call: TRBJ2-7
clone_size: many

cdr3_nt: TGCAGTCAGTCCGCGGGTGGGAATCAGCCCCAGCATTTT
cdr3_aa: CSQSAGGNQPQHF
v_call: TRBV20-1
d_call: -
j_call: TRBJ1-5
clone_size: many

cdr3_nt: TGTGCCAGCAGCTTGGACAGGGATTACACCGGGGAGCTGTTTTTT
cdr3_aa: CASSLDRDYTGELFF
v_call: TRBV5-5
d_call: -
j_call: TRBJ2-2
clone_size: few

cdr3_nt: TGTGCCAGCAGCTTAGTTGGCGGCGCCGGCGCCTACGAGCAGTACTTC
cdr3_aa: CASSLVGGAGAYEQYF
v_call: TRBV7-9
d_call: -
j_call: TRBJ2-7
clone_size: many

cdr3_nt: TGTGCCAGCAGCTTACCAGGGGGCGACGAGCAGTACTTC
cdr3_aa: CASSLPGGDEQYF
v_call: TRBV7-6
d_call: TRBD1
j_call: TRBJ2-7
clone_size: many

cdr3_nt: TGTGCCACCCGCCCGATACAAAGCTCCTACGAGCAGTACTTC
cdr3_aa: CATRPIQSSYEQYF
v_call: TRBV27
d_call: -
j_call: TRBJ2-7
clone_size: few

cdr3_nt: TGTGCCAGCTCACCCACGGGACAGGGCCTGAACACTGAAGCTTTCTTT
cdr3_aa: CASSPTGQGLNTEAFF
v_call: TRBV18
d_call: TRBD1
j_call: TRBJ1-1
clone_size: few

cdr3_nt: TGCAGTGCTTCCGGGACTAGCGGGAGGACAGATACGCAGTATTTT
cdr3_aa: CSASGTSGRTDTQYF
v_call: TRBV20-1
d_call: TRBD2
j_call: TRBJ2-3
clone_size: many

cdr3_nt: TGTGCCACCAAACTAGCGGGGGGGCCATTAGATACGCAGTATTTT
cdr3_aa: CATKLAGGPLDTQYF
v_call: TRBV27
d_call: TRBD2
j_call: TRBJ2-3
clone_size: many

cdr3_nt: TGTGCCAGCAGCCAAGTACAGAGAGGGGGAGTGCAGTACTTC
cdr3_aa: CASSQVQRGGVQYF
v_call: TRBV4-2
d_call: -
j_call: TRBJ2-7
clone_size: many

cdr3_nt: TGCAGTGCTTTGGACAGGGGGGACGAGCAGTACTTC
cdr3_aa: CSALDRGDEQYF
v_call: TRBV20-1
d_call: TRBD1
j_call: TRBJ2-7
clone_size: -

cdr3_nt: TGTGCCAGCAGTCCACGACAGGTTCCGCAGTTCTTC
cdr3_aa: CASSPRQVPQFF
v_call: TRBV6-1
d_call: -
j_call: TRBJ2-1
clone_size: -

cdr3_nt: TGTGCCAGCACTTCCGGATTGAACACTGAAGCTTTCTTT
cdr3_aa: CASTSGLNTEAFF
v_call: TRBV6-6
d_call: -
j_call: TRBJ1-1
clone_size: few

cdr3_nt: TGTGCCAGCACCACAACAGGGGGCCACCCTGAAGCTTTCTTT
cdr3_aa: CASTTTGGHPEAFF
v_call: TRBV7-9
d_call: TRBD1
j_call: TRBJ1-1
clone_size: many

cdr3_nt: TGCAGTGCTCGACTGACAGGGGGCCGGACTAGTGAGCAGTTCTTC
cdr3_aa: CSARLTGGRTSEQFF
v_call: TRBV20-1
d_call: TRBD1
j_call: TRBJ2-1
clone_size: many

cdr3_nt: TGTGCCAGCAGCCCACGGACCTATGGCTACACCTTC
cdr3_aa: CASSPRTYGYTF
v_call: TRBV6-2/TRBV6-3
d_call: -
j_call: TRBJ1-2
clone_size: many

cdr3_nt: TGTGCCAGCAGCCCCTGGACAGGGACAAAGGGCGAGCAGTACTTC
cdr3_aa: CASSPWTGTKGEQYF
v_call: TRBV27
d_call: TRBD1
j_call: TRBJ2-7
clone_size: many

cdr3_nt: TGTGCCAGCGGAAGCAGGGGTTCTGGCACAGATACGCAGTATTTT
cdr3_aa: CASGSRGSGTDTQYF
v_call: TRBV12-3/TRBV12-4
d_call: -
j_call: TRBJ2-3
clone_size: -

cdr3_nt: TGTGCCAGCACCCCCGCACGTCTCGGGGGGCTCTCTGGAAACACCATATATTTT
cdr3_aa: CASTPARLGGLSGNTIYF
v_call: TRBV2
d_call: -
j_call: TRBJ1-3
clone_size: -

cdr3_nt: TGTGCCAGCAGTCCCGCGGGGGCACCATCGACTGAAAAACTGTTTTTT
cdr3_aa: CASSPAGAPSTEKLFF
v_call: TRBV28
d_call: -
j_call: TRBJ1-4
clone_size: many

cdr3_nt: TGTGCTAGTGGTTTGACATCCGGGACAGCCTACTTC
cdr3_aa: CASGLTSGTAYF
v_call: TRBV12-5
d_call: TRBD1
j_call: TRBJ2-1
clone_size: many

cdr3_nt: TGTGCCAGCAGTGAAGGGCCTAGGGACCGGGAGACCCAGTACTTC
cdr3_aa: CASSEGPRDRETQYF
v_call: TRBV2
d_call: -
j_call: TRBJ2-5
clone_size: few

cdr3_nt: TGTGCCAGCAGCTTAAAGCGGGGGGCCTACAATGAGCAGTTCTTC
cdr3_aa: CASSLKRGAYNEQFF
v_call: TRBV11-2
d_call: TRBD2
j_call: TRBJ2-1
clone_size: -

cdr3_nt: TGTGCCATTAGTCCGGCGGGAGGAAACACCATATATTTT
cdr3_aa: CAISPAGGNTIYF
v_call: TRBV10-3
d_call: -
j_call: TRBJ1-3
clone_size: -

cdr3_nt: TGTGCCAGCAGCCCTCCGGACAGGGGTGGCTACACCTTC
cdr3_aa: CASSPPDRGGYTF
v_call: TRBV7-9
d_call: TRBD1
j_call: TRBJ1-2
clone_size: many

cdr3_nt: TGTGCCAGCAGCTTAATGACTAGCACAGATACGCAGTATTTT
cdr3_aa: CASSLMTSTDTQYF
v_call: TRBV7-2
d_call: -
j_call: TRBJ2-3
clone_size: many

cdr3_nt: TGTGCCAGCAGCCCGCTAGGACCCCAGGGGGAGCTGTTTTTT
cdr3_aa: CASSPLGPQGELFF
v_call: TRBV5-6
d_call: -
j_call: TRBJ2-2
clone_size: many

cdr3_nt: TGCGCCAGCAGCTCGGGAGGCTCCTACTTAGGTCGGTACGAGCAGTACTTC
cdr3_aa: CASSSGGSYLGRYEQYF
v_call: TRBV5-1
d_call: TRBD2
j_call: TRBJ2-7
clone_size: many

cdr3_nt: TGTGCCAGCAGTCGGACGGATGCAACTAATGAAAAACTGTTTTTT
cdr3_aa: CASSRTDATNEKLFF
v_call: TRBV27
d_call: -
j_call: TRBJ1-4
clone_size: many

cdr3_nt: TGTGCCAGCAGTGTGCGTGATCGGCCCCAGCATTTT
cdr3_aa: CASSVRDRPQHF
v_call: TRBV6-6
d_call: -
j_call: TRBJ1-5
clone_size: many

cdr3_nt: TGCGCCAGCAGCCCGGGACAGGGGGATTACAATGAGCAGTTCTTC
cdr3_aa: CASSPGQGDYNEQFF
v_call: TRBV5-1
d_call: TRBD1
j_call: TRBJ2-1
clone_size: many

cdr3_nt: TGTGCCAGCAGCTTAGGCAGGGGAGGGTGGACTGAAGCTTTCTTT
cdr3_aa: CASSLGRGGWTEAFF
v_call: TRBV11-2
d_call: -
j_call: TRBJ1-1
clone_size: many

cdr3_nt: TGTGCCATCCCGAGAGATACGCAGTATTTT
cdr3_aa: CAIPRDTQYF
v_call: TRBV10-3
d_call: -
j_call: TRBJ2-3
clone_size: many

cdr3_nt: TGCAGCGTTGCAGGGATACATTCAAGCTCTGGGGCCAACGTCCTGACTTTC
cdr3_aa: CSVAGIHSSSGANVLTF
v_call: TRBV29-1
d_call: -
j_call: TRBJ2-6
clone_size: many

cdr3_nt: TGTGCCATCAGCCCTAGGCCTCCCGGGGGCTACACCTTC
cdr3_aa: CAISPRPPGGYTF
v_call: TRBV7-9
d_call: -
j_call: TRBJ1-2
clone_size: once

cdr3_nt: TGTGCCAGCGCAAGCGGTTATCGTGGCGAGCAGTTCTTC
cdr3_aa: CASASGYRGEQFF
v_call: TRBV27
d_call: -
j_call: TRBJ2-1
clone_size: few

cdr3_nt: TGCAGTGCTAGCTCAGGGACAGGGGGAAACATTCAGTACTTC
cdr3_aa: CSASSGTGGNIQYF
v_call: TRBV20-1
d_call: TRBD1
j_call: TRBJ2-4
clone_size: many

cdr3_nt: TGTGCCAGCAGCTTAGCGTACGGTTTGAGGAATCAGCCCCAGCATTTT
cdr3_aa: CASSLAYGLRNQPQHF
v_call: TRBV7-8
d_call: -
j_call: TRBJ1-5
clone_size: many

cdr3_nt: TGTGCCAGCAGACCGAACACCGGGGCCTACGAGCAGTACTTC
cdr3_aa: CASRPNTGAYEQYF
v_call: TRBV28
d_call: -
j_call: TRBJ2-7
clone_size: -